This T cell receptor (beta chain) is from a study of T-cell reconstitution after alpha-beta-depleted transplantation in children (dated by TCRdb to 2016 to 2017). In terms of the full investigation: The study quantitatively tracked T-cell immune reconstitution after TCRalphabeta/CD19-depleted allogeneic hematopoietic cell transplantation in children using TCR repertoire profiling.

Overall results and qualifications from the work: In some patients, the high TCRbeta diversity seen at day 60 was put down to recipient T cells and intrathymic progenitors that had survived conditioning. The apparently early recovery of alphabetaT-cell counts about two months after transplant reportedly depended on only several hundred rapidly expanded clones that came from non-depleted graft cells. Hyperexpanded clone frequencies declined over subsequent months; after one year, T-cell counts and TCRbeta diversity were mostly attributed to newly produced T cells.

This specimen's treatment or condition label, per the study, means: allogeneic hematopoietic cell transplantation with graft depleted of TCRalphabeta T cells and CD19 B cells. TCRalphabeta/CD19-depleted allogeneic hematopoietic cell grafts were given to the transplant recipients, all of whom were children. This clonotype occurred many times. Its antigen is not yet known. Base qualities are not recorded, but no much larger clone differs from it by a single base. The CDR3 runs 15 amino acids, cysteine and phenylalanine included. Here the CDR3 DNA is all that survives: 45 bases in frame from base 1. The germline V gene gives CDR1 as SGHRS and CDR2 as YFSETQ. The V and J ends are trimmed by 5 bases and 6 bases, leaving 18 bases between them. The receptor library was made with PCR. The sample was run on an Illumina HiSeq 2500. TCR libraries were prepared with molecular barcoding, using unique molecular identifiers to normalize TCRbeta repertoire quantification. TCRdb applied fastp at Q25 and MiXCR to the public reads, then kept only in-frame beta chains. One record per CDR3 amino acid sequence lists the most common genes and DNA. The sample contains over 150,000 distinct CDR3 sequences, approximately 7% of them found a single time. 5% to 6.5% of the sample comes from the top ten.

The specimen was PBMCs, collected before TCRalphabeta/CD19-depleted stem cell transplant. This receptor was obtained from a boy between 2 and 10 years old with acute lymphoblastic leukemia, due to receive a stem cell transplant. The chain is encoded by TRBV5-1 joined to TRBJ2-1; TRBD2 is a possible D gene, resting on 6 matching bases. The CDR3: CASSEAGSLSNEQFF. The sequence in DNA is TGCGCCAGCAGTGAAGCGGGCTCCCTCTCCAATGAGCAGTTCTTC.